The rows below give T cell receptor beta chains drawn from one sample of a study of blood T cells in healthy people across ages. TCRdb reanalysed the 5' RACE reads using MiXCR and keeps one entry per CDR3 protein. The sample holds over 1,500,000 distinct CDR3 sequences, roughly two fifths seen once. Material for sequencing was blood. The receptors shown here come from a human donor in good health. CDR3s leave out the opening cysteine and the closing phenylalanine or tryptophan. The order of the fields is V gene, D gene, J gene, CDR3 protein. D genes are given only for firm matches.

V: TRBV2
D: .
J: TRBJ2-1
CDR3: ASRLDSITYNEQF

V: TRBV5-1
D: TRBD2
J: .
CDR3: ASSLEGLAGTQETQY

V: TRBV4-2
D: .
J: .
CDR3: ASSQPGTNHEQY

V: TRBV18
D: TRBD1
J: TRBJ2-2
CDR3: ASSPIQGANTGELF

V: TRBV4-3
D: TRBD1
J: TRBJ1-3
CDR3: ASSQAGGSGDTIY

V: TRBV2
D: .
J: TRBJ1-1
CDR3: ASTRTTDNTEAF

V: TRBV20-1
D: TRBD2
J: TRBJ2-1
CDR3: SARPSGFFYNEQF

V: TRBV7-6
D: TRBD2
J: TRBJ2-3
CDR3: ASSLETSQTDTQY

V: TRBV29-1
D: .
J: TRBJ1-2
CDR3: SVEDKGGYT

V: TRBV4-1
D: TRBD1
J: TRBJ2-1
CDR3: ASSQVGGAGFGEQF

V: TRBV18
D: .
J: TRBJ2-2
CDR3: ASSREEGTGELF

V: TRBV5-1
D: .
J: TRBJ2-1
CDR3: ASSLAGDRSYNEQF

V: TRBV10-3
D: .
J: TRBJ2-1
CDR3: AISERGINEQF

V: TRBV20-1
D: .
J: TRBJ2-1
CDR3: SASRDSSNEQF

V: TRBV7-2
D: .
J: TRBJ2-7
CDR3: ASSLAVGSGYNEQY

V: TRBV4-3
D: .
J: TRBJ1-6
CDR3: ASSQNGQISPLH

V: TRBV11-1
D: .
J: TRBJ1-5
CDR3: ASTKSRGWAGNNQPQH

V: TRBV25-1
D: TRBD1
J: TRBJ2-2
CDR3: ASTDPDRANGELF

V: TRBV4-1
D: .
J: TRBJ1-2
CDR3: ASSQPGQTYGHT

V: TRBV4-1
D: .
J: TRBJ1-1
CDR3: ASSQDSQGSEAF

V: TRBV30
D: .
J: TRBJ1-2
CDR3: AWRGGFDYGYT

V: TRBV6-5
D: .
J: TRBJ2-7
CDR3: ASSPLGVGRTYEQY

V: TRBV24-1
D: TRBD1
J: TRBJ1-1
CDR3: ATSDQKGQGRRMNTEAF

V: TRBV12-3/TRBV12-4
D: .
J: TRBJ1-4
CDR3: ASRTAGRGEKLF

V: TRBV10-3
D: .
J: TRBJ2-7
CDR3: AISEVTALEQY

V: TRBV28
D: .
J: TRBJ2-7
CDR3: ASTRRVTYEQY

V: TRBV5-1
D: .
J: TRBJ2-7
CDR3: ASSLVAATGIFSYEQY

V: TRBV18
D: .
J: TRBJ2-1
CDR3: ASSPPAAYNEQF

V: TRBV7-9
D: .
J: .
CDR3: ASSALGARDISYNEQY

V: TRBV7-2
D: TRBD1
J: TRBJ1-1
CDR3: ASSDQRRGPNTEAF

V: TRBV3-1
D: .
J: TRBJ2-4
CDR3: ASSQDIGGGPGKNIQY

V: TRBV29-1
D: .
J: .
CDR3: SVEDKSVYEQY

V: TRBV5-1
D: .
J: TRBJ1-1
CDR3: ASRLRGNTEAF

V: TRBV24-1
D: TRBD1
J: TRBJ2-3
CDR3: ATSAGQGRTDTQY

V: TRBV3-1
D: .
J: TRBJ2-3
CDR3: ASSRDYNTDTQY

V: TRBV29-1
D: .
J: TRBJ1-2
CDR3: SVDAGANYGYT

V: TRBV29-1
D: .
J: TRBJ1-1
CDR3: SVTRGGTEAF

V: TRBV6-5
D: TRBD2
J: TRBJ2-7
CDR3: ASSASGTSHLLSSYEQY

V: TRBV5-5
D: .
J: TRBJ1-1
CDR3: ASSPPGVSEAF

V: TRBV7-9
D: .
J: .
CDR3: ASSLGVSGDEQY

V: TRBV5-5
D: .
J: TRBJ1-2
CDR3: ASSLTHRTPTNYGYT

V: TRBV6-1
D: .
J: TRBJ2-1
CDR3: ASSGQAIYNEQF

V: TRBV9
D: TRBD1
J: TRBJ1-2
CDR3: ASSARDSPGGYT

V: TRBV6-5
D: .
J: TRBJ2-3
CDR3: ASSYLDSPPQY

V: TRBV18
D: .
J: TRBJ2-7
CDR3: ASSRVSAGQSYEQY

V: TRBV6-1
D: TRBD2
J: TRBJ2-5
CDR3: ASSSTSGSGWETQY

V: TRBV12-3/TRBV12-4
D: TRBD1
J: TRBJ1-1
CDR3: ASTSGGRTEAF

V: TRBV28
D: .
J: TRBJ2-5
CDR3: AARAALEQY

V: TRBV4-2
D: TRBD1
J: TRBJ1-1
CDR3: ASSQPGRGFNTEAF

V: TRBV7-9
D: TRBD2
J: TRBJ2-3
CDR3: ASSLVWGGSTDTQY

V: TRBV4-3
D: TRBD1
J: TRBJ2-1
CDR3: ASSLRVGGAEQF

V: TRBV28
D: .
J: TRBJ1-1
CDR3: ASSLNFEAF

V: TRBV7-9
D: .
J: TRBJ2-7
CDR3: ASSLRSSSEQY

V: TRBV20-1
D: TRBD1
J: TRBJ1-2
CDR3: SVPQGADYGYT